The 11 T cell receptor beta chains listed next were all sequenced from one sample in a study of shared clonotypes between healthy human individuals. Here immunoSEQ multiplex PCR was the method, and the copy in TCRdb shows in-frame clones only, minus some. The table lists about 680,000 clones, roughly nine tenths of them singletons, with approximately 24% in the top ten. Naive CD8 cells lacked CD45RO and underwent positive selection for CCR7, leaving out terminally differentiated effector memory CD45RA+ cells. Sequenced material: naive CD8+ T cells sorted from blood. These receptors were collected from a man younger than 40 in good health.

The chain links TRBV10-2 to TRBJ2-1; D ambiguous. The germline V gene has CDR1 WSHSY and CDR2 SAAADI. The CDR3 covers 15 residues. V was shortened by 3 bases and J by 5 bases, with 14 bases between the two germline ends. The CDR3 nucleotides are TGCGCCAGCAGTGATGGTGTAGGAGCTAACAATGAGCAGTTCTTC. Protein sequence: CASSDGVGANNEQFF.

This chain's CDR3 is CASREQGNQPQHF. Written as DNA, the CDR3 is TGTGCCAGCCGGGAACAGGGTAATCAGCCCCAGCATTTT. V gene TRBV6-1 combines with J gene TRBJ1-5; possibly TRBD1 for D (6 bases). Trimming removed 8 bases from V and 4 bases from J, with 12 bases in between. The CDR3 contains 13 residues. Germline CDR1 reads MNHNS; CDR2 reads SASEGT.

Comments on this clone: The conserved phenylalanine or tryptophan is not found at the CDR3 terminus, so this likely reflects a read error. No DNA is shown, since the ends of the CDR3 on it are uncertain; the CDR3 is the one TCRdb lists. This chain links TRBV10-2 with TRBJ1-2. Germline V lookup: CDR1 WSHSY, CDR2 SAAADI. 10 amino acids form the CDR3, both terminal residues included. CDR3 region: CASSGSRPCP.

The genes are TRBV12-5 and TRBJ2-7, with D hard to call. This CDR3 spans 14 amino acids. Germline values: CDR1 LGHNT, CDR2 FRNRAP. The germline V and J ends were trimmed by 7 bases and 6 bases, with 19 bases remaining between them. As DNA, the CDR3 is TGTGCTAGTGCCCTGGGTAGGGAAAAAGCCGAGCAGTACTTC. This codes for CASALGREKAEQYF.

The rearrangement uses TRBV28 and TRBJ2-7; the D is unclear. CDR3 length: 13 residues. Germline V CDR1 and CDR2: MDHEN, SYDVKM. Between the trimmed V and J ends, which lost 6 bases and 0 bases, there was a span of 9 bases. CDR3 nucleotides: TGTGCCAGCAGATACAAGAGCTCCTACGAGCAGTACTTC. Its translation: CASRYKSSYEQYF.

The V call is TRBV5-4, the J call TRBJ2-6, with TRBD1 matching 10 bases. Unmatched junction bases numbered 11, after V lost 2 bases and J lost 3 bases. The length of the CDR3 is 19 residues. CDR1 and CDR2 from the germline V gene are SGHNT and YYREEE (reference sequence). The CDR3 nucleotides read TGTGCCAGCAGCTTTACAACCGGGACAGGGGTCTTTGGGGCCAACGTCCTGACTTTC. Translated: CASSFTTGTGVFGANVLTF.

V is TRBV27 and J is TRBJ1-2, with 7 bases aligning to TRBD1. The germline CDR1 and CDR2 sequences are MNHEY and SMNVEV (reference sequence). V was pared by 5 bases and J by 8 bases, with 14 bases of the junction left unmatched. The CDR3 consists of 15 residues. The CDR3 region is CASSPTGALQVGYTF. The CDR3 coding sequence is TGTGCCAGCAGTCCCACAGGGGCTCTCCAAGTGGGCTACACCTTC.

This clone was picked up one time. J is TRBJ2-1 and V is TRBV19; 8 bases match TRBD1. The CDR3 loop spans 18 amino acids. Germline-derived CDR1 and CDR2 are LNHDA and SQIVND (reference sequence). V lost 1 base to trimming and J lost 3 bases; unmatched junction nucleotides: 11. The CDR3 nucleotides read TGTGCCAGTAGTATAGGTGCAGGGGGCAACTCATTCTACAATGAGCAGTTCTTC. Protein sequence: CASSIGAGGNSFYNEQFF.

V gene TRBV18 combines with J gene TRBJ2-2; no firm D call. Germline CDR1 reads KGHSH; CDR2 reads LQKENI. This CDR3 contains 14 residues. With 3 bases removed from V and 4 bases from J, the gap between germline ends came to 9 bases. CDR3 in amino acids: CASSPLDGTGELFF. The DNA for the CDR3 is TGTGCCAGCTCACCGTTGGACGGCACCGGGGAGCTGTTTTTT.

The chain joins TRBV27 to TRBJ1-2; D uncertain. There are 16 residues in the CDR3. Germline CDR1 and CDR2: MNHEY and SMNVEV (reference sequence). Trimming shortened V by 0 bases and J by 3 bases, and 14 bases separated the two germline ends. The CDR3 DNA is TGTGCCAGCAGTTTATCGGTCGGGCGGGTTGACTATGGCTACACCTTC. Encoded protein: CASSLSVGRVDYGYTF.

V is TRBV19 and J is TRBJ2-7; the match to TRBD1 covers 10 bases. Looked up from germline, CDR1 is LNHDA and CDR2 is SQIVND (reference sequence). The CDR3 sequence is 13 residues long. The ends lost 9 bases at V and 3 bases at J; junction bases unmatched: 5. CDR3 DNA sequence: TGTGCCAGCCGGGGACAGGGGCACTACGAGCAGTACTTC. Translating it yields CASRGQGHYEQYF.